The 24 T cell receptor beta chains below were found in one sample sequenced in a study of metastatic and nonmetastatic thyroid tumors. With MiXCR, TCRdb reprocessed the PCR reads. The table lists about 42,000 clones, about an eighth of them singletons, with roughly 9% in the top ten. Prior to thyroid surgery, none of the patients had received any treatment. The sequencing sample was made of blood. The receptors originated from a male donor with papillary thyroid cancer or a benign thyroid nodule (not recorded which). Some clones in this sample may be carry-over from other donors' samples.

By share of the sample, this clone is medium-sized. This sequence joins TRBV28 and TRBJ1-2; D remains unclear. Trimming took 7 bases from V and 0 from J, leaving 3 bases between them. Germline-derived CDR1 and CDR2 are MDHEN and SYDVKM. The CDR3 is made up of 11 amino acids. The CDR3 coding sequence is TGTGCCAGCACCTCTAACTATGGCTACACCTTC. Translated: CASTSNYGYTF.

This clone was counted ten times or more. The V and J genes are TRBV7-8 and TRBJ2-7, with 7 bases matching TRBD1. The junction had 3 bases not matched to a gene; V was cut back by 0 bases and J by 1 base. The CDR3 runs 15 residues. Germline lookup yields CDR1 SGHVS and CDR2 FQNEAQ. As DNA, the CDR3 is TGTGCCAGCAGCTTAGCGGAACAGGGGTCCTACGAGCAGTACTTC. It codes for CASSLAEQGSYEQYF.

Notes on this clone: This clone may be a read error of a much larger clone one base away. Additional DNA sequences in this sample encode the identical CDR3. The V call is TRBV30, the J call TRBJ1-1; a possible D gene is TRBD1 (6 bases). Germline CDR1 and CDR2: GTSNPN and SVGIG (reference sequence). This CDR3 region has 12 residues. V was cut by 3 bases and J by 4 bases, with 9 bases left in between. CDR3 residues: CAWRTGATEAFF. The CDR3 DNA is TGTGCCTGGAGGACAGGTGCCACTGAAGCTTTCTTT.

This clone came up a few times. J is TRBJ2-1 and V is TRBV7-9; the match to TRBD2 covers 14 bases. Looked up from germline, CDR1 is SEHNR and CDR2 is FQNEAQ (reference sequence). This CDR3 spans 13 amino acids. Trimming took 5 bases from V and 15 from J; bases not matched to a gene: 6. The chain's CDR3 is CASSVGTSGRTFF. CDR3 nucleotide sequence: TGTGCCAGCAGCGTCGGGACTAGCGGGAGAACGTTCTTC.

At least ten counts were recorded for this clone. The chain combines TRBV29-1 with TRBJ2-3; TRBD2 matches 10 bases. CDR1 is SQVTM and CDR2 is ANQGSEA in the germline V gene. The V and J ends lost 6 bases and 3 bases, in that order; junction bases with no gene match: 9. This CDR3 contains 15 residues. CDR3 in amino acids: CSVDGLAVGTDTQYF. CDR3 sequence (DNA): TGCAGCGTCGATGGACTAGCGGTGGGTACAGATACGCAGTATTTT.

The chain couples TRBV7-9 to TRBJ2-3; D unclear. The CDR3 runs to 14 residues. The germline gives CDR1 SEHNR, CDR2 FQNEAQ (reference sequence). V gave up 0 bases and J gave up 4 bases, with 8 bases separating them. The CDR3 DNA follows: TGTGCCAGCAGCTTAGCTAGCCGACCAGATACGCAGTATTTT. As protein: CASSLASRPDTQYF.

With respect to this clone: With a much larger clone just one base away, this may be a read error. The chain couples TRBV29-1 to TRBJ2-2; 12 bases line up with TRBD2. The V gene's germline CDR1 is SQVTM and CDR2 ANQGSEA. The CDR3 runs to 16 residues. This CDR3 is CSVLGLAGFNTVELFF. Written as DNA, the CDR3 is TGCAGCGTCCTAGGACTAGCGGGATTCAACACCGTGGAGCTGTTTTTT.

This clone was picked up a small number of times. A much larger clone lies a single base off, so this may be a read error. The chain joins TRBV20-1 to TRBJ1-1, with D perhaps TRBD1 (5 bases). Between the trimmed V and J ends, which lost 3 bases and 3 bases, there was a span of 14 bases. The germline CDR1 and CDR2 sequences are DFQATT and SNEGSKA (reference sequence). There are 14 residues in the CDR3. In DNA, the CDR3 is TGCAGTGCTAGGTTTGGTGGGGCCCACACTGAAGCTTTCTTT. This translates into CSARFGGAHTEAFF.

This clone was detected ten times or more. The J gene is TRBJ1-1, the V gene TRBV11-2; D might be TRBD1 (6 bases). The CDR3 is 12 residues long. V lost 3 bases, J lost 6 bases, and 8 bases lay in between. CDR1 is SGHAT, CDR2 FQNNGV, per germline. The CDR3 coding sequence is TGTGCCAGCAGCTTGACAGGTCCTGAAGCTTTCTTT. It is translated as CASSLTGPEAFF. The full variable domain, its missing parts supplied by reference TRBV11-2 and TRBJ1-1, is EAGVAQSPRYKIIEKRQSVAFWCNPISGHATLYWYQQILGQGPKLLIQFQNNGVVDDSQLPKDRFSAERLKGVDSTLKIQPAKLEDSAVYLCASSLTGPEAFFGQGTRLTVV.

This clone was seen at least ten times. The chain is built from TRBV4-1 and TRBJ2-2; 10 nucleotides line up with TRBD1. Germline trimming cut 4 bases from V and 5 bases from J; bases unmatched to any gene: 7. The length of the CDR3 is 16 residues. Germline CDR1 reads MGHRA; CDR2 reads YSYEKL. Here the CDR3 DNA reads TGCGCCAGCAGCCGTCCCCAGGGACAGGGGACCGGGGAGCTGTTTTTT. It is translated as CASSRPQGQGTGELFF.

This clone turned up a few times. The chain recombines TRBV6-1 with TRBJ1-5; the D gene is possibly TRBD1 (5 bases). CDR1 and CDR2 (germline): MNHNS, SASEGT. The V end was cut by 6 bases, the J end by 0 bases, with 12 bases between. The CDR3 runs 15 residues. The DNA of the CDR3 is TGTGCCAGCAGACCACAGGTTTATAGCAATCAGCCCCAGCATTTT. This translates into CASRPQVYSNQPQHF.

The V call is TRBV3-1, the J call TRBJ2-1, with 8 positions matching TRBD2. Per the germline V gene, CDR1 is LGHDT and CDR2 is YNNKEL (reference sequence). The CDR3 covers 14 residues. Trimming removed 3 bases from V and 9 bases from J; junction bases left unmatched: 7. The CDR3 bases are TGTGCCAGCAGCCACGCGGGAGGACGGGGTGAGCAGTTCTTC. Protein product: CASSHAGGRGEQFF.

This clone was picked up many times. The rearrangement links TRBV9 to TRBJ2-1; 7 bases are shared with TRBD1. The CDR3 is made up of 16 amino acids. CDR1 SGDLS and CDR2 YYNGEE come from the germline V gene. Trimming at V came to 0 bases and at J to 4 bases, leaving 7 bases not matched to a gene. CDR3 nucleotide sequence: TGTGCCAGCAGCGTAGGTCAGGGGGTGCCTTACAATGAGCAGTTCTTC. Amino acid sequence: CASSVGQGVPYNEQFF.

This clone was seen at least ten times. J is TRBJ1-2 and V is TRBV27, with TRBD1 matching over 7 bases. Germline lookup yields CDR1 MNHEY and CDR2 SMNVEV (reference sequence). This CDR3 has 14 amino acids. The V and J ends lost 2 bases and 2 bases, in that order; junction bases with no gene match: 2. CDR3 loop: CASSLNRGNYGYTF. CDR3 bases: TGTGCCAGCAGTTTAAACAGGGGAAACTATGGCTACACCTTC.

This clone came up many times. CDR3 nucleotide sequence: TGTGCCAGAGGGGGGTCTAGACAGGGAATCTACTTCTATAATTCACCCCTCCACTTT. Protein: CARGGSRQGIYFYNSPLHF. The V gene is TRBV6-5, the J gene TRBJ1-6; 7 nucleotides agree with TRBD1. The CDR3 is made up of 19 amino acids. CDR1 is MNHEY, CDR2 SVGAGI, per germline. The V segment lost 9 bases and the J segment 3 bases; nucleotides outside the gene matches: 20.

This clone was seen ten or more times. V and J are TRBV28 and TRBJ1-1, with a weak D call TRBD1 (5 bases). The length of the CDR3 is 15 residues. Per germline, CDR1 MDHEN and CDR2 SYDVKM. Trimming removed 7 bases from V and 6 bases from J, with 21 bases in between. The CDR3, as DNA: TGTGCCAGCAAACCTGGTCCGGGGGAATCCCCTGAAGCTTTCTTT. Translating it yields CASKPGPGESPEAFF. Filled out from reference TRBV28 and TRBJ1-1, the complete variable domain reads DVKVTQSSRYLVKRTGEKVFLECVQDMDHENMFWYRQDPGLGLRLIYFSYDVKMKEKGDIPEGYSVSREKKERFSLILESASTNQTSMYLCASKPGPGESPEAFFGQGTRLTVV.

This clone occurred many times. V usage is TRBV12-5 and J usage is TRBJ2-1; 8 bases align to TRBD2. The CDR3 is 18 amino acids. The V segment lost 3 bases and the J segment 7 bases; nucleotides outside the gene matches: 17. Per germline, CDR1 LGHNT and CDR2 FRNRAP. The CDR3 sequence: CASGLPRAGGWEVNEQFF. DNA for the CDR3: TGTGCTAGTGGTTTACCGAGGGCGGGAGGATGGGAGGTGAATGAGCAGTTCTTC.

This clone was found many times. J is TRBJ1-2 and V is TRBV30; maybe TRBD1 (6 bases). The CDR3 consists of 13 residues. CDR1 GTSNPN and CDR2 SVGIG come from the germline V gene (reference sequence). V was shortened by 3 bases and J by 8 bases, with 16 bases between the two germline ends. CDR3: CAWRETGSLGYTF. The DNA of the CDR3 is TGTGCCTGGAGGGAAACAGGGTCTTTGGGCTACACCTTC.

This clone was seen many times. The genes are TRBV6-5 and TRBJ2-1; D may be TRBD2 (6 bases). The CDR3 is 16 amino acids. The V end lost 2 bases, the J end lost 7 bases, and 18 bases lay between the germline ends. Germline V gene sequence: CDR1 MNHEY, CDR2 SVGAGI. The chain's CDR3 is CASSYDVPFGGNEQFF. The DNA of the CDR3 is TGTGCCAGCAGTTACGACGTGCCATTTGGGGGGAATGAGCAGTTCTTC.

This clone was seen many times. The junction differs from germline at one of its ends, possibly a read error. This chain uses TRBV20-1 with TRBJ1-3; 9 positions agree with TRBD1. CDR3 size: 13 residues. Germline-derived CDR1 and CDR2 are DFQATT and SNEGSKA (reference sequence). The CDR3 sequence is CNAREDRGHTIYF. Written as DNA, the CDR3 is TGCAATGCTAGAGAGGACAGGGGACACACCATATATTTT.

In its sample, this clone ranks as medium-sized (0.01 to 0.1%). V gene TRBV27 combines with J gene TRBJ1-5; maybe TRBD1 (5 bases). Trimming took off 0 bases at V and 6 bases at J, with 9 bases between the two ends. Germline V lookup: CDR1 MNHEY, CDR2 SMNVEV (reference sequence). CDR3 length: 14 amino acids. The DNA of the CDR3 is TGTGCCAGCAGTTTATCGAGGGGATTTCAGCCCCAGCATTTT. Its protein is CASSLSRGFQPQHF.

The sample holds many counts of this clone. The chain combines TRBV20-1 with TRBJ2-7; 8 bases are a match to TRBD2. CDR1 DFQATT and CDR2 SNEGSKA come from the germline V gene (reference sequence). The J segment lost 1 base and the V segment lost 5 bases, leaving 7 bases of the junction unmatched. This CDR3 is 14 amino acids long. CDR3 residues: CSAHSGIVSYEQYF. The CDR3 nucleotides are TGCAGTGCTCATAGCGGGATAGTGTCCTACGAGCAGTACTTC.

The sample holds many counts of this clone. J is TRBJ1-5 and V is TRBV10-2; D is unclear. Germline V CDR1 and CDR2: WSHSY, SAAADI. With 0 bases removed from V and 7 bases from J, the gap between germline ends came to 10 bases. The CDR3 is 14 amino acids. CDR3 loop: CASSESGTEQPQHF. The DNA of the CDR3 is TGCGCCAGCAGTGAGTCGGGAACGGAGCAGCCCCAGCATTTT.

This clone was detected many times. The chain couples TRBV28 to TRBJ1-3, with D possibly matching TRBD1 (6 bases). CDR3 size: 19 residues. Germline V lookup: CDR1 MDHEN, CDR2 SYDVKM. Trimming removed 4 bases from V and 4 bases from J, with 26 bases in between. CDR3 region: CASSSYEWGRGRAGNTIYF. The CDR3 bases are TGTGCCAGCAGTTCCTATGAATGGGGCAGGGGACGGGCAGGAAACACCATATATTTT.